This is a list of T cell receptor beta chains from one sample in a study of Graves' ophthalmopathy and Graves' hyperthyroidism. TCRdb reprocessed the multiplex PCR reads via MiXCR and lists one record per CDR3 protein. The table includes more than 300,000 distinct CDR3 sequences, approximately 15% detected once. Sequencing was performed on peripheral blood. The receptors originated from a woman between 18 and 29 years old with stable Graves' hyperthyroidism. Both conserved end residues are part of each CDR3. A D gene is named only where the DNA matches it firmly. Only some rows state a clone size, as once, few, many or a class for expanded clones.

j_call clone_size v_call d_call cdr3_nt cdr3_aa
TRBJ1-1 few TRBV12-5 NA TGTGCTAGTGGAATTCCCCGATTCAAGGACACTGAAGCTTTCTTT CASGIPRFKDTEAFF
TRBJ2-2 many TRBV6-1 NA TGTGCCAGCAGCGACAGGTGGGGGACCGGGGAGCTGTTTTTT CASSDRWGTGELFF
TRBJ1-2 NA TRBV5-1 TRBD1 TGCGCCAGCAGCCGTACAACCCAGGGACAGCTCTATGGCTACACCTTC CASSRTTQGQLYGYTF
TRBJ1-1 many TRBV12-3/TRBV12-4 NA TGTGCCAGCAGTTCGTGGATGCAAGAGGGCACTGAAGCTTTCTTT CASSSWMQEGTEAFF
TRBJ2-2 many TRBV28 TRBD2 TGTGCCAGCAGTTTACCGGGACTAGCGGGGGATAACACCGGGGAGCTGTTTTTT CASSLPGLAGDNTGELFF
TRBJ1-1 many TRBV7-9 NA TGTGCCAGCAGACCCCCAGGAACCAAAAAGGCAAACACTGAAGCTTTCTTT CASRPPGTKKANTEAFF
TRBJ1-1 many TRBV6-5 NA TGTGCCAGCAGTACAAGCAGAGACACTGAAGCTTTCTTT CASSTSRDTEAFF
TRBJ2-5 many TRBV7-9 TRBD2 TGTGCCAGCAGCTACGGACTAGCGGGGGGCCAAGAGACCCAGTACTTC CASSYGLAGGQETQYF
TRBJ2-7 many TRBV20-1 NA TGCAGTGCTGATCCGCCAGGGGGCGGGGAGGGGTACGAGCAGTACTTC CSADPPGGGEGYEQYF
TRBJ1-1 many TRBV12-3/TRBV12-4 TRBD1 TGTGCCAGCAGCTTTACAGGGGGCATGAACACTGAAGCTTTCTTT CASSFTGGMNTEAFF
TRBJ1-2 many TRBV6-1 NA TGTGCCAGCAGTGAAGTTCCTAACTATGGCTACACCTTC CASSEVPNYGYTF
TRBJ2-7 many TRBV12-3/TRBV12-4 NA TGTGCCAGCAGCCCCGGCTTCTCCTACGAGCAGTACTTC CASSPGFSYEQYF
TRBJ2-7 many TRBV6-1 TRBD2 TGTGCCAGCAGAACCGGGACTAGCGGGGGCGAGAACGAGCAGTACTTC CASRTGTSGGENEQYF
TRBJ1-5 NA TRBV11-2 NA TGTGCCAGCAGCTTATTCGGGCAGGGGCCCCTTAGCAATCAGCCCCAGCATTTT CASSLFGQGPLSNQPQHF
TRBJ2-7 many TRBV6-2/TRBV6-3 TRBD1 TGTGCCAGCAGTTACTCGAGCAGGGGGCACAATCCTTACTCCTACGAGCAGTACTTC CASSYSSRGHNPYSYEQYF
TRBJ2-3 NA TRBV6-1 NA TGTGCCAGCAGTCCCCCGGCAGATACGCAGTATTTT CASSPPADTQYF
TRBJ1-2 NA TRBV6-1 NA TGTGCCAGCAGTGATGCTAGGGACATTAACTATGGCTACACCTTC CASSDARDINYGYTF
TRBJ2-5 NA TRBV5-1 NA TGCGCCAGCAGCCTCGGGACTCGCCAAGAGACCCAGTACTTC CASSLGTRQETQYF
TRBJ2-7 many TRBV5-1 NA TGCGCCAGCAGCTTGGCCGGATCTTCGAACGAGCAGTACTTC CASSLAGSSNEQYF
TRBJ2-7 many TRBV19 TRBD1 TGTGCCAGTCACTCGCCTGGACAGGGACCCTACGAGCAGTACTTC CASHSPGQGPYEQYF
TRBJ1-5 many TRBV12-3/TRBV12-4 TRBD1 TGTGCCAGCAGTTTAGTACAGGGGCGAGATCAGCCCCAGCATTTT CASSLVQGRDQPQHF
TRBJ2-5 many TRBV7-8 NA TGTGCCAGCAGCTTAGAAGGGCCCCCCCTTGAGACCCAGTACTTC CASSLEGPPLETQYF
TRBJ1-5 NA TRBV12-5 NA TGTGCTAGTGGTTTGGTATTGGGGAATAGCAATCAGCCCCAGCATTTT CASGLVLGNSNQPQHF
TRBJ1-2 many TRBV12-3/TRBV12-4 TRBD1 TGTGCCAGCAGTCCGGGACAGGGCTTAGGCTACACCTTC CASSPGQGLGYTF